This record covers a single T cell receptor (beta chain). After removal of 5 bases from V and 2 bases from J, the junction contained 5 bases not matched to a gene. The CDR3 totals 15 residues. The germline V gene encodes CDR1 SEHNR and CDR2 FQNEAQ (reference sequence). The sample originates from a study of blood T cell repertoires in COVID-19. Profiling relied on immunoSEQ multiplex PCR, and the TCRdb table lists in-frame clones only, not all of them. The profile covers roughly 500,000 clones, with about 85% appearing a single time and around 7.9% taken by the ten largest. The specimen was PBMCs or T cells enriched from blood (not recorded which). V usage is TRBV7-9 and J usage is TRBJ2-1, with TRBD1 identical over 8 bases. This clonotype was obtained from a woman aged 55-70 years who had recovered from COVID-19. CDR3 amino acids: CASSETGVPYNEQFF. The DNA for the CDR3 is TGTGCCAGCAGCGAGACAGGGGTCCCCTACAATGAGCAGTTCTTC. Complete variable domain (other parts from reference TRBV7-9 and TRBJ2-1): DTGVSQNPRHKITKRGQNVTFRCDPISEHNRLYWYRQTLGQGPEFLTYFQNEAQLEKSRLLSDRFSAERPKGSFSTLEIQRTEQGDSAMYLCASSETGVPYNEQFFGPGTRLTVL.